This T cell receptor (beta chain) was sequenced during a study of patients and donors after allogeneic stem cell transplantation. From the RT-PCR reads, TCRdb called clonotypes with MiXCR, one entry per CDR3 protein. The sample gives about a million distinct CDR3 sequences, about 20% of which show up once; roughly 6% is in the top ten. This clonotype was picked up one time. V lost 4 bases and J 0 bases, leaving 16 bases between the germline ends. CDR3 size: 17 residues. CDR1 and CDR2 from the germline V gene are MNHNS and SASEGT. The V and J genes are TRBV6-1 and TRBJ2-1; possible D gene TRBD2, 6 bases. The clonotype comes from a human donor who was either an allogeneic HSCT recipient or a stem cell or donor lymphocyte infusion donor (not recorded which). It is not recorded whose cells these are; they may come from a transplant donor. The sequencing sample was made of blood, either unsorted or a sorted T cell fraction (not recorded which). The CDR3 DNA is TGTGCCAGCAGTGTCCTTCTAGCGACGAGCTCCTACAATGAGCAGTTCTTC. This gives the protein CASSVLLATSSYNEQFF.